Listed below are T cell receptor beta chains from one sample, sequenced in a study of T cell responses to AZD1222 COVID-19 vaccine. Some clones are missing from TCRdb's copy, which holds only in-frame ones; the method was immunoSEQ multiplex PCR. Of fewer than 100,000 clones in the sample, over 75% were seen once. The specimen was peripheral blood, collected on day 0 of AZD1222 vaccination. These receptors were taken from an adult in good health. Both conserved end residues are part of each CDR3. The D gene is left open where the match is weak.

v_gene: TRBV7-2
d_gene: .
len: 12
j_gene: TRBJ2-7
CDR3aa: CASSLRGYEQYF

v_gene: TRBV4-3
d_gene: .
len: 13
j_gene: TRBJ2-7
CDR3aa: CASSQPQGPEQYF

v_gene: TRBV27
d_gene: TRBD1
len: 17
j_gene: TRBJ1-5
CDR3aa: CASSLKGGQGPNQPQHF

v_gene: TRBV9
d_gene: TRBD2
len: 15
j_gene: TRBJ2-3
CDR3aa: CASSVVGSGMYTQYF

v_gene: TRBV6-6
d_gene: TRBD1
len: 17
j_gene: TRBJ2-2
CDR3aa: CASSRYGTGGRTGELFF

v_gene: TRBV2
d_gene: TRBD1
len: 15
j_gene: TRBJ1-1
CDR3aa: CASSEATGGNTEAFF

v_gene: TRBV4-1
d_gene: TRBD1
len: 14
j_gene: TRBJ1-1
CDR3aa: CASTHLTGGTEAFF

v_gene: TRBV6-6
d_gene: .
len: 14
j_gene: TRBJ1-5
CDR3aa: CASRPGGSNQPQHF

v_gene: TRBV6-6
d_gene: TRBD1
len: 14
j_gene: TRBJ1-2
CDR3aa: CASSSGQDPSGYTF

v_gene: TRBV6-5
d_gene: .
len: 15
j_gene: TRBJ1-6
CDR3aa: CASSRQRPSNSPLHF

v_gene: TRBV5-1
d_gene: .
len: 13
j_gene: TRBJ1-2
CDR3aa: CASRRGADYGYTF

v_gene: TRBV10-1
d_gene: .
len: 14
j_gene: TRBJ2-7
CDR3aa: CASRASDGFYEQYF

v_gene: TRBV3-1/TRBV3-2
d_gene: TRBD2
len: 19
j_gene: TRBJ2-3
CDR3aa: CASSQDPRLAGGLTDTQYF

v_gene: TRBV6-5
d_gene: .
len: 15
j_gene: TRBJ2-1
CDR3aa: CASRTTGSSYNEQFF

v_gene: TRBV4-2
d_gene: TRBD1
len: 17
j_gene: TRBJ1-4
CDR3aa: CASSQQGDRGRHEKLFF

v_gene: TRBV14
d_gene: .
len: 11
j_gene: TRBJ2-3
CDR3aa: CASRAQGTQYF

v_gene: TRBV19
d_gene: .
len: 15
j_gene: TRBJ1-2
CDR3aa: CASRALVSANYGYTF

v_gene: TRBV7-2
d_gene: .
len: 15
j_gene: TRBJ1-6
CDR3aa: CASSFSGSYNSPLHF

v_gene: TRBV21-1
d_gene: .
len: 16
j_gene: TRBJ2-7
CDR3aa: CASSSPGRDSRYEQYF

v_gene: TRBV2
d_gene: .
len: 13
j_gene: TRBJ1-1
CDR3aa: CASSEQGNTEAFF

v_gene: TRBV6-2/TRBV6-3
d_gene: .
len: 14
j_gene: TRBJ1-2
CDR3aa: CASSKRGGFNGYTF

v_gene: TRBV10-3
d_gene: .
len: 14
j_gene: TRBJ2-2
CDR3aa: CAISESGAPQELFF

v_gene: TRBV10-3
d_gene: .
len: 13
j_gene: TRBJ1-2
CDR3aa: CAISEPAGYGYTF

v_gene: TRBV12-5
d_gene: .
len: 12
j_gene: TRBJ1-1
CDR3aa: CASGLGQTEAFF

v_gene: TRBV9
d_gene: TRBD2
len: 16
j_gene: TRBJ2-2
CDR3aa: CASSVGGGRAPGELFF

v_gene: TRBV4-1
d_gene: TRBD1
len: 15
j_gene: TRBJ1-1
CDR3aa: CASSSTGGLNTEAFF

v_gene: TRBV4-3
d_gene: TRBD1
len: 16
j_gene: TRBJ2-7
CDR3aa: CASSRSGTGYVHEQYF

v_gene: TRBV18
d_gene: .
len: 14
j_gene: TRBJ2-7
CDR3aa: CASSPPSLLGEQYF

v_gene: TRBV7-8
d_gene: TRBD1
len: 13
j_gene: TRBJ1-1
CDR3aa: CASSLEQGMVAFF

v_gene: TRBV6-5
d_gene: .
len: 14
j_gene: TRBJ1-1
CDR3aa: CASISGLWRTEAFF

v_gene: TRBV5-5
d_gene: .
len: 13
j_gene: TRBJ1-5
CDR3aa: CASSLESPGPQHF

v_gene: TRBV19
d_gene: .
len: 14
j_gene: TRBJ1-5
CDR3aa: CASSIRRADQPQHF

v_gene: TRBV10-3
d_gene: TRBD1
len: 14
j_gene: TRBJ1-5
CDR3aa: CAISADRVGQPQHF

v_gene: TRBV7-6
d_gene: .
len: 15
j_gene: TRBJ2-2
CDR3aa: CASSYRTQNTGELFF